Shown below are 27 T cell receptor beta chains from a single sample sequenced in a study of early T cells in non-severe SARS-CoV-2 infection. Each CDR3 protein is one row after TCRdb ran MiXCR on the 5' RACE reads. The sample includes tens of thousands of distinct CDR3 sequences, approximately 9% of them seen just once. The sequenced sample was whole blood. These receptors came from an adult who was a healthcare worker with PCR-confirmed SARS-CoV-2 infection or an uninfected control (not recorded which).

This clonotype was seen many times. The chain is built from TRBV7-2 and TRBJ1-2, with D perhaps matching TRBD1 (5 bases). V was clipped by 4 bases and J by 0 bases, with 12 bases between them. This CDR3 is built from 15 residues. Germline V lookup: CDR1 SGHTA, CDR2 FQGNSA. CDR3 region: CASSSTGTTNYGYTF. The CDR3 DNA sequence: TGTGCCAGCAGCTCGACGGGGACTACTAACTATGGCTACACCTTC.

The chain uses TRBV19 and TRBJ2-1; 10 bases agree with TRBD1. This CDR3 contains 16 residues. Trimming at V came to 1 base and at J to 3 bases, leaving 3 bases not matched to a gene. Germline assignment: CDR1 LNHDA and CDR2 SQIVND (reference sequence). CDR3 DNA: TGTGCCAGTAGTATAGGGGACAGGGGTATCTACAATGAGCAGTTCTTC. Its protein is CASSIGDRGIYNEQFF.

This clonotype has ten or more counts. This sequence joins TRBV7-6 and TRBJ2-3, with 11 bases matching TRBD2. The CDR3 extends over 17 amino acids. The V segment lost 4 bases and the J segment 6 bases; nucleotides outside the gene matches: 12. Per the germline V gene, CDR1 is SGHVS and CDR2 is FNYEAQ. CDR3 protein: CASSSGRTSGPTDTQYF. CDR3 nucleotide sequence: TGTGCCAGCAGCTCGGGGAGGACTAGCGGGCCCACGGATACGCAGTATTTT.

A word on this clonotype: A read error is possible here, since a much larger clone lies one base away. The rearrangement links TRBV6-1 to TRBJ2-5; D is unresolved. The V and J ends lost 10 bases and 5 bases respectively, with 17 bases between them. The CDR3 covers 13 residues. Germline V gives CDR1 MNHNS, CDR2 SASEGT. The CDR3 loop reads CANTRLEKETQYF. CDR3 sequence (DNA): TGTGCCAACACCAGGCTCGAAAAGGAGACCCAGTACTTC.

This clonotype showed up many times. J is TRBJ1-1 and V is TRBV5-6, with D perhaps TRBD1 (6 bases). The V end was cut by 4 bases, the J end by 0 bases, with 19 bases between. The CDR3 sequence is 17 residues long. Germline values: CDR1 SGHDT, CDR2 YYEEEE. In DNA form, the CDR3 reads TGTGCCAGCAGCCGGGGATTGGGGACAACCCTGAACACTGAAGCTTTCTTT. It encodes CASSRGLGTTLNTEAFF.

This clonotype was picked up a small number of times. This chain uses TRBV7-3 with TRBJ2-2; perhaps TRBD2 as D (6 bases). Trimming took off 2 bases at V and 4 bases at J, with 14 bases between the two ends. Germline CDR1 reads SGHTA; CDR2 reads FQGTGA. The CDR3 contains 16 residues. This CDR3 reads CASSLSGPGGTGELFF. The CDR3 DNA reads TGTGCCAGCAGCTTATCGGGCCCCGGGGGCACCGGGGAGCTGTTTTTT.

This chain connects TRBV29-1 to TRBJ2-7; possibly TRBD1 for D (6 bases). Germline-derived CDR1 and CDR2 are SQVTM and ANQGSEA. The CDR3 spans 13 residues. V lost 3 bases to trimming and J lost 4 bases, with 13 bases between them. The CDR3 DNA sequence: TGCAGCGTTGAGGGGGCAGGTGGTTACGAGCAGTACTTC. Its translation is CSVEGAGGYEQYF.

This clonotype appeared a few times. The J gene is TRBJ2-4, the V gene TRBV12-3 or TRBV12-4, with 10 nucleotides matching TRBD2. Trimming took 7 bases from V and 0 from J; bases not matched to a gene: 12. This CDR3 comprises 18 residues. This CDR3 is CASTRLAGSSRAKNIQYF. DNA of the CDR3: TGTGCCAGCACCAGACTAGCGGGCTCCTCTAGAGCCAAAAACATTCAGTACTTC.

The chain couples TRBV9 to TRBJ2-2; D call uncertain. V was trimmed by 0 bases and J by 4 bases, leaving 16 bases between them. The CDR3 is 17 residues long. CDR1 is SGDLS, CDR2 YYNGEE, per germline. CDR3 DNA: TGTGCCAGCAGCGTAGCCCTCATCCGGAGAGGCACCGGGGAGCTGTTTTTT. Amino acids: CASSVALIRRGTGELFF.

At least ten counts were recorded for this clonotype. The chain joins TRBV7-2 to TRBJ1-4, with 7 bases that match TRBD1. The trim removed 0 bases at V and 8 bases at J, leaving 6 bases unmatched. The CDR3 covers 15 residues. Germline lookup yields CDR1 SGHTA and CDR2 FQGNSA. The DNA for the CDR3 is TGTGCCAGCAGCTTAGCAAGGGGGCGCATCGAAAAACTGTTTTTT. It specifies CASSLARGRIEKLFF.

This clonotype was counted at least ten times. The V gene is TRBV7-2, the J gene TRBJ2-3, with D tentatively TRBD1 or TRBD2 (5 bases each). Germline CDR1 is SGHTA and CDR2 is FQGNSA. The CDR3 is made up of 18 amino acids. Deletions cut 4 bases from V and 0 bases from J, with 20 bases between. The CDR3 is CASSSPGRPLYSTDTQYF. CDR3 DNA: TGTGCCAGCAGCTCCCCGGGACGGCCCCTCTATAGCACAGATACGCAGTATTTT.

The chain links TRBV6-4 to TRBJ2-1; 10 bases align to TRBD1. Germline trimming cut 2 bases from V and 10 bases from J; bases unmatched to any gene: 11. The CDR3 contains 16 residues. Germline assignment: CDR1 MRHNA and CDR2 SNTAGT. CDR3 protein: CASSDPLKGQGREQFF. CDR3 nucleotides: TGTGCCAGCAGTGACCCGCTAAAGGGACAGGGGAGGGAGCAGTTCTTC.

In its sample, this clonotype was seen a few times. The V gene is TRBV6-5, the J gene TRBJ1-4; no firm D call. The V end lost 7 bases, the J end lost 0 bases, and 12 bases lay between the germline ends. Germline CDR1 reads MNHEY; CDR2 reads SVGAGI. The CDR3 is 15 residues long. CDR3 nucleotides: TGTGCCAGCACCCCGGGCCGGGCAACTAATGAAAAACTGTTTTTT. Its protein is CASTPGRATNEKLFF.

The sample holds many counts of this clonotype. The chain links TRBV28 to TRBJ2-5, with a possible D match to TRBD2 (6 bases). CDR1 is MDHEN, CDR2 SYDVKM, per germline. The CDR3 spans 14 residues. V was pared by 2 bases and J by 5 bases, with 12 bases between. The CDR3 is CASSLLPRGETQYF. In DNA form, the CDR3 reads TGTGCCAGCAGTTTACTGCCCCGGGGGGAGACCCAGTACTTC.

This chain links TRBV27 with TRBJ2-7; perhaps TRBD1 as D (5 bases). V lost 5 bases and J 4 bases, leaving 24 bases between the germline ends. The CDR3 is 17 residues long. CDR1 and CDR2 (germline): MNHEY, SMNVEV (reference sequence). The DNA of the CDR3 is TGTGCCAGCAGTAAACGGTCTCCTCAACTGGGGCTGTACGAGCAGTACTTC. This codes for CASSKRSPQLGLYEQYF.

This clonotype was observed at least ten times. The CDR3 here is CAIGRDGEGNQPQHF. The DNA of the CDR3 is TGTGCCATAGGAAGGGACGGAGAGGGCAATCAGCCCCAGCATTTT. The chain combines TRBV6-6 with TRBJ1-5; D possibly corresponds to TRBD1 (5 bases). Trimming stripped 10 bases from V and 2 bases from J, with 18 bases between. CDR1 and CDR2 (germline): MNHNY, SVGAGI (reference sequence). The CDR3 is made up of 15 amino acids.

The CDR3 DNA is TGTGCCAGCAGTTACTCCCCTGGGGTGCAGCCCCAGCATTTT. Translated, it gives CASSYSPGVQPQHF. The gene calls are TRBV6-2 or TRBV6-3 and TRBJ1-5; D remains ambiguous. V lost 0 bases to trimming and J lost 7 bases, with 10 bases between them. Per the germline V gene, CDR1 is MNHEY and CDR2 is SVGEGT. CDR3 length: 14 amino acids.

This clonotype was detected only a few times. The gene calls are TRBV28 and TRBJ1-2, with 10 bases that match TRBD1. This CDR3 is 16 amino acids long. J was trimmed by 2 bases and V by 3 bases; bases with no gene match: 6. Germline values: CDR1 MDHEN, CDR2 SYDVKM. CDR3 in amino acids: CASSLGTGALNYGYTF. Here the CDR3 DNA reads TGTGCCAGCAGTTTGGGGACAGGGGCCCTCAACTATGGCTACACCTTC.

The gene calls are TRBV14 and TRBJ2-6; 9 bases agree with TRBD1. The germline V gene encodes CDR1 SGHDN and CDR2 FVKESK. The CDR3 contains 16 residues. V lost 4 bases to trimming and J lost 3 bases; unmatched junction nucleotides: 4. The CDR3 is CASSPTGGGGANVLTF. The CDR3 bases are TGTGCCAGCAGCCCTACAGGGGGCGGTGGGGCCAACGTCCTGACTTTC.

V and J are TRBV29-1 and TRBJ1-1; 8 nucleotides line up with TRBD1. Germline-derived CDR1 and CDR2 are SQVTM and ANQGSEA. Losses at the gene ends were 5 bases for V and 1 base for J; bases not matched to a gene: 3. This CDR3 is 13 amino acids long. The CDR3 DNA is TGCAGCGTTTGCAGGGGGCAGAACACTGAAGCTTTCTTT. It encodes CSVCRGQNTEAFF.

Many counts were recorded for this clonotype. The chain recombines TRBV12-3 or TRBV12-4 with TRBJ1-6, with D possibly being TRBD1 (5 bases). CDR3 length equals 13 residues. Trimming left V 1 base short and J 14 bases short, with 12 bases between. CDR3 DNA sequence: TGTGCCAGCAGTTTAGGGGACGGCGGCGCCCTCCACTTT. Its protein product is CASSLGDGGALHF.

By sample fraction, this clonotype is medium-sized. The chain carries TRBV7-2 and TRBJ2-1; D uncertain. Deletions cut 1 base from V and 4 bases from J, with 8 bases between. Germline assignment: CDR1 SGHTA and CDR2 FQGNSA. This CDR3 spans 14 amino acids. The CDR3 DNA is TGTGCCAGCAGCTTAGAGGGCAGTTACAATGAGCAGTTCTTC. Protein: CASSLEGSYNEQFF.

The sample holds a few counts of this clonotype. This sequence joins TRBV29-1 and TRBJ1-2, with TRBD1 identical over 10 bases. In germline, CDR1 is SQVTM, CDR2 ANQGSEA. Trimming cost V 4 bases and J 8 bases; bases outside gene matches: 4. The CDR3 is 12 amino acids. The CDR3: CSVGTGGDGYTF. CDR3 in DNA: TGCAGCGTTGGGACAGGGGGAGACGGCTACACCTTC. Together with reference TRBV29-1 and TRBJ1-2, the CDR3 gives the full variable domain: SAVISQKPSRDICQRGTSLTIQCQVDSQVTMMFWYRQQPGQSLTLIATANQGSEATYESGFVIDKFPISRPNLTFSTLTVSNMSPEDSSIYLCSVGTGGDGYTFGSGTRLTVV.

This clonotype was detected many times. The chain uses TRBV25-1 and TRBJ1-1; weak D call: TRBD1 (5 bases). The length of the CDR3 is 15 residues. Germline loops: CDR1 MGHDK, CDR2 SYGVNS. Trimming left V 2 bases short and J 6 bases short, with 16 bases between. The chain's CDR3 is CASSETSGKYPEAFF. The CDR3 region has the DNA TGTGCCAGCAGTGAAACTTCAGGGAAGTATCCTGAAGCTTTCTTT. The full variable domain, with the rest looked up from reference TRBV25-1 and TRBJ1-1, is EADIYQTPRYLVIGTGKKITLECSQTMGHDKMYWYQQDPGMELHLIHYSYGVNSTEKGDLSSESTVSRIRTEHFPLTLESARPSHTSQYLCASSETSGKYPEAFFGQGTRLTVV.

This clonotype qualifies as medium-sized (0.01 to 0.1%). This chain uses TRBV4-1 with TRBJ1-1, with D possibly matching TRBD1 (5 bases). Per germline, CDR1 MGHRA and CDR2 YSYEKL. V was trimmed by 4 bases and J by 6 bases, leaving 15 bases between them. The CDR3 sequence is 14 residues long. DNA for the CDR3: TGCGCCAGCAGCCCTACGGGACTTGACGCTGAAGCTTTCTTT. This translates into CASSPTGLDAEAFF.

This clonotype was detected a few times. The rearrangement links TRBV6-5 to TRBJ2-7; D may match TRBD1 or TRBD2 (5 bases each). V lost 4 bases to trimming and J lost 0 bases, with 10 bases between them. CDR1 and CDR2 (germline): MNHEY, SVGAGI. This CDR3 has 14 amino acids. The CDR3 spells CASSSGTLSYEQYF. The CDR3 nucleotides are TGTGCCAGCAGTTCCGGGACCCTCTCCTACGAGCAGTACTTC.

This clonotype occurred many times. The rearrangement joins TRBV28 to TRBJ2-7; perhaps TRBD2 as D (6 bases). The CDR3 loop spans 13 amino acids. V lost 10 bases, J lost 3 bases, and 16 bases lay in between. CDR1 is MDHEN, CDR2 SYDVKM, per germline. CDR3 sequence (DNA): TGTGCCAACCAGGCGGGGCCAAACTACGAGCAGTACTTC. It specifies CANQAGPNYEQYF.